Detailed here is one T cell receptor beta chain. Its antigen remains unknown. The data originate from a study of T cell responses to AZD1222 COVID-19 vaccine. Study background: Researchers grouped second doses given at about 4 or about 12 weeks into one pool.

Study-wide findings and caveats: Spike as a whole was targeted by vaccine-associated CD4 TCRs, dominant at 160-218 and 743-854. Females outnumbered males among donors, who were mostly white British; clonal diversity was possibly underestimated. Repertoires were obtained only post-peak T cell response.

TCRdb's table, derived via immunoSEQ multiplex PCR, lists solely in-frame clones and lacks some. This table has 150,000 to 200,000 clones, about 90% appearing once. With 4 bases removed from V and 0 bases from J, the gap between germline ends came to 12 bases. In germline, CDR1 is LGHDT, CDR2 YNNKEL (reference sequence). CDR3 size: 15 residues. The gene calls are TRBV3-1 (or the pseudogene TRBV3-2) and TRBJ1-2, with D hard to call. This sample comprised peripheral blood, obtained on day 0 of AZD1222 vaccination. This clonotype was obtained from an adult in good health. This chain's CDR3 is CASSREDRSNYGYTF. The CDR3 region has the DNA TGTGCCAGCAGCCGAGAGGACCGTTCTAACTATGGCTACACCTTC.